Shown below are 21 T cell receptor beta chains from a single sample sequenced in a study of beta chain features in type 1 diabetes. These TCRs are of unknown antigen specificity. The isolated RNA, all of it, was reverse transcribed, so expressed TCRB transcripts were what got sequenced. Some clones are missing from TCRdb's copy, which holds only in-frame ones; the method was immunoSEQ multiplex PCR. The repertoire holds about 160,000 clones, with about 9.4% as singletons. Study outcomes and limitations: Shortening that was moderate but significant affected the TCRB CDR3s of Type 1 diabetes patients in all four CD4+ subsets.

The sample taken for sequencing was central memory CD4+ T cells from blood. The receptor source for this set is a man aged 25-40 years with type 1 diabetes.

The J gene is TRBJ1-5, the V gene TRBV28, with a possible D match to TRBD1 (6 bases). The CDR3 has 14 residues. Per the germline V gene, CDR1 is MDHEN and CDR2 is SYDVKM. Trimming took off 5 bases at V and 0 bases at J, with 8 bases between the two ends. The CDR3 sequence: CASSGDISNQPQHF. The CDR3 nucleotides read TGTGCCAGCAGTGGGGACATTAGCAATCAGCCCCAGCATTTT.

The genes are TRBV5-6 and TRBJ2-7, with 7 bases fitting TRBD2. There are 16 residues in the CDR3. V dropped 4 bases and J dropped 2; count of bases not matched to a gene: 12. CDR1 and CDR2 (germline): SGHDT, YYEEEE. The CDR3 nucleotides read TGTGCCAGCAGCCTACGATCCGGGACTACAACCTACGAGCAGTACTTC. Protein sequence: CASSLRSGTTTYEQYF.

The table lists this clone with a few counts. CDR3 in amino acids: CASRPGQGVETQYF. DNA of the CDR3: TGTGCCAGCAGGCCTGGACAGGGGGTGGAGACCCAGTACTTC. The gene calls are TRBV6-5 and TRBJ2-5; 10 bases line up with TRBD1. The CDR3 length is 14 residues. J lost 5 bases, V lost 6 bases, and 6 bases had no gene match. CDR1 MNHEY and CDR2 SVGAGI come from the germline V gene.

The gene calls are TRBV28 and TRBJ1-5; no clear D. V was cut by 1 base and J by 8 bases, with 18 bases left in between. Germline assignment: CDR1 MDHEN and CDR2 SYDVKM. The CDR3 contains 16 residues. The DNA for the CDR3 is TGTGCCAGCAGTTTATTGAGTGGTGCGGGAGCGAAGCCCCAGCATTTT. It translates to CASSLLSGAGAKPQHF.

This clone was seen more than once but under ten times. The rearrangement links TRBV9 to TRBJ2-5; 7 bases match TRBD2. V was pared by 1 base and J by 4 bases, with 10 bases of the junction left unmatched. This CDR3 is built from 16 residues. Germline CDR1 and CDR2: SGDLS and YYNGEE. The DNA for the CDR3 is TGTGCCAGCAGCGTAAGAGATGGTGGGAGGGGAGAGACCCAGTACTTC. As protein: CASSVRDGGRGETQYF.

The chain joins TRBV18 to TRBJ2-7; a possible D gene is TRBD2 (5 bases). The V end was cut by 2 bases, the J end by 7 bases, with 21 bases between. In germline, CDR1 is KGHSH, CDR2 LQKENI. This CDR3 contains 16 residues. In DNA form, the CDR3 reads TGTGCCAGCTCACCAGGAGCGGCAGCCCTCCCCGGGGAGCAGTACTTC. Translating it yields CASSPGAAALPGEQYF.

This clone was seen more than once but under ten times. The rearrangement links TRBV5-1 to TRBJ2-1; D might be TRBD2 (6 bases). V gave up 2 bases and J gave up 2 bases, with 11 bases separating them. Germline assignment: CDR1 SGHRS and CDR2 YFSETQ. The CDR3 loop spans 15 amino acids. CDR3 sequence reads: CASSFSGETYNEQFF. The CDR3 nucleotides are TGCGCCAGCAGCTTTTCGGGGGAAACCTACAATGAGCAGTTCTTC.

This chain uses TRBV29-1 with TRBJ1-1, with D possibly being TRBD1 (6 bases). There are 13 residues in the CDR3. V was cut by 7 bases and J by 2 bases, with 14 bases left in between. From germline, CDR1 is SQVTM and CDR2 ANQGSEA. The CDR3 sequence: CSAVGQSNTEAFF. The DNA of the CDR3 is TGCAGCGCAGTAGGACAGAGTAACACTGAAGCTTTCTTT.

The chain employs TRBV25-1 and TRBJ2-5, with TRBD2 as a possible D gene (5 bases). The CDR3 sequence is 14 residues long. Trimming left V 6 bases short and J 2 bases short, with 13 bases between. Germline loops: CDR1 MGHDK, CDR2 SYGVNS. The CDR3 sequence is CASSLHREQETQYF. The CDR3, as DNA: TGTGCCAGCAGCCTACACCGGGAACAAGAGACCCAGTACTTC.

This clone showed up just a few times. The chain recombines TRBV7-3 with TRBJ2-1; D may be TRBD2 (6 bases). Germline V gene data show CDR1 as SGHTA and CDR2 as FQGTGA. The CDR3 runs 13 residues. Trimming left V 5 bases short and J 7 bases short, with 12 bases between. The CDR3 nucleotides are TGTGCCAGCAGCCCGGGGACTCCTAATGAGCAGTTCTTC. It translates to CASSPGTPNEQFF.

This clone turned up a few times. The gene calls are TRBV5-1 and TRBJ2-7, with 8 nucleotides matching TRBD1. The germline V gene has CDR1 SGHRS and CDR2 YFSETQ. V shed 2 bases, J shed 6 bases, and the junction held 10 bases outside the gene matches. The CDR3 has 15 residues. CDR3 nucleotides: TGCGCCAGCAGCTTCGGGGGCAGGGGGCTGGGCGAGCAGTACTTC. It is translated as CASSFGGRGLGEQYF.

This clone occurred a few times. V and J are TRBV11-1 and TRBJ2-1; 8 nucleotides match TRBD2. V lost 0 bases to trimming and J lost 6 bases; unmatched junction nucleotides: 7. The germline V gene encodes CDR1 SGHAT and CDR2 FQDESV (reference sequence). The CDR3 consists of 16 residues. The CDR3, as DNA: TGTGCCAGCAGCTTAGCTGGGGCGGGAGGACGCAATGAGCAGTTCTTC. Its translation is CASSLAGAGGRNEQFF.

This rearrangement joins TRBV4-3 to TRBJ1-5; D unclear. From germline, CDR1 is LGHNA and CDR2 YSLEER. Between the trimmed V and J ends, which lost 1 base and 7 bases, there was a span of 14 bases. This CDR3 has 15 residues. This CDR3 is CASSQGMRAGQPQHF. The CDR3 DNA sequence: TGCGCCAGCAGCCAAGGGATGAGGGCTGGCCAGCCCCAGCATTTT.

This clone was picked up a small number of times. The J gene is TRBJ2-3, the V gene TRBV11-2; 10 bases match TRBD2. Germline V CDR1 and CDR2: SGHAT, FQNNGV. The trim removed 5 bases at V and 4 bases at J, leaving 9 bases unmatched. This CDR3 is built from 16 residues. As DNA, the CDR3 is TGTGCCAGCAGCGAAGGAGTAGCGGGAGGCCCAGATACGCAGTATTTT. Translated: CASSEGVAGGPDTQYF. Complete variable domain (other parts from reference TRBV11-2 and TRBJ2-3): EAGVAQSPRYKIIEKRQSVAFWCNPISGHATLYWYQQILGQGPKLLIQFQNNGVVDDSQLPKDRFSAERLKGVDSTLKIQPAKLEDSAVYLCASSEGVAGGPDTQYFGPGTRLTVL.

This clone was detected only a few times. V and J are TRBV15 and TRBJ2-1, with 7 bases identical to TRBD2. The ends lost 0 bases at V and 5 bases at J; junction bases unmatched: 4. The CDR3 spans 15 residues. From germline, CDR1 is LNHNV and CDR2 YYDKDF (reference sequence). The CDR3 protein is CATSRDVAGDNEQFF. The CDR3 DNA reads TGTGCCACCAGCAGAGACGTGGCGGGAGACAATGAGCAGTTCTTC.

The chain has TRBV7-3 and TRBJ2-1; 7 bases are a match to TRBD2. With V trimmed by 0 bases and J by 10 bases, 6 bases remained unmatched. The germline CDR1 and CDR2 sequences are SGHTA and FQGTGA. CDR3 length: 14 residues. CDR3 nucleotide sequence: TGTGCCAGCAGCTTAACTAGCGGGCCCACGGAGCAGTTCTTC. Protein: CASSLTSGPTEQFF.

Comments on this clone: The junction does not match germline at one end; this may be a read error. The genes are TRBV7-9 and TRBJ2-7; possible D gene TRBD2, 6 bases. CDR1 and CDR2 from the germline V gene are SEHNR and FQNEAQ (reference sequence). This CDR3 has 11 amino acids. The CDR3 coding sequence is TGTGCCAGCAGCATAGCGGAGGAGCAGTACTTC. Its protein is CASSIAEEQYF.

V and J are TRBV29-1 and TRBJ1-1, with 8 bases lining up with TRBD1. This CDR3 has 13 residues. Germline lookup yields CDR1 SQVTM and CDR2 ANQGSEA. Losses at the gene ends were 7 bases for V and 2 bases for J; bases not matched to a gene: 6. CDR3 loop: CSAPGTGNTEAFF. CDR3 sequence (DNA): TGCAGCGCTCCCGGGACAGGCAACACTGAAGCTTTCTTT.

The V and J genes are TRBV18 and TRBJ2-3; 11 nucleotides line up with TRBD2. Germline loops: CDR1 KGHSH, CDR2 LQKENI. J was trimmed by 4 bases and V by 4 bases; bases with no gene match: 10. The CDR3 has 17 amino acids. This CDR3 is CASSLETSGTTADTQYF. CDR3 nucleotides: TGTGCCAGCTCACTCGAGACTAGCGGGACTACAGCAGATACGCAGTATTTT.

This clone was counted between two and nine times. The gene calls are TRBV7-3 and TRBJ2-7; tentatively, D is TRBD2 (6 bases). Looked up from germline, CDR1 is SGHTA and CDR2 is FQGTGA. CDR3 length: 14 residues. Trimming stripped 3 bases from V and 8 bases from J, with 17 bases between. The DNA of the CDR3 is TGTGCCAGCAGCTTGAATCCGGGACTCGACAAGCAGTACTTC. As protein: CASSLNPGLDKQYF.

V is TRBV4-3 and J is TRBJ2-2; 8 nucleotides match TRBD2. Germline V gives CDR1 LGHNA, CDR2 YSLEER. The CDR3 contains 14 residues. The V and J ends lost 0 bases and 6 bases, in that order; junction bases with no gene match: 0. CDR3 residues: CASSQDSGAGELFF. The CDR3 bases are TGCGCCAGCAGCCAAGATAGCGGGGCCGGGGAGCTGTTTTTT.